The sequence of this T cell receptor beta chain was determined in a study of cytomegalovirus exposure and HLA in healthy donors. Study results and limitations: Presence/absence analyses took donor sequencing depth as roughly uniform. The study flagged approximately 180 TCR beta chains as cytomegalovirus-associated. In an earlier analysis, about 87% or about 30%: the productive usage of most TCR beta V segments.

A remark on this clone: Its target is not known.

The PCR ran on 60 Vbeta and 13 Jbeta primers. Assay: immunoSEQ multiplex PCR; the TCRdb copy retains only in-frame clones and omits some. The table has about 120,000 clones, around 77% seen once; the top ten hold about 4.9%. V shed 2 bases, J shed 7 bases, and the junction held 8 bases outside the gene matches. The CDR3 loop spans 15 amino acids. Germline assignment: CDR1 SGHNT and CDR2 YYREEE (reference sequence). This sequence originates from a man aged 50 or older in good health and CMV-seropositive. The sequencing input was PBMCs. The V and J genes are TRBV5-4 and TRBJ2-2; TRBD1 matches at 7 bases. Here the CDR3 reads CASSFRYRGHGELFF. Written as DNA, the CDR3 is TGTGCCAGCAGCTTTCGATATAGGGGGCACGGGGAGCTGTTTTTT.